Below, 26 T cell receptor beta chains from the same sample are listed, as sequenced in a study of blood T cells in healthy people across ages. Sample-barcoded 5' priming and a J-beta primer mix drove a second PCR of about 6 to 12 cycles. TCRdb reanalysed the 5' RACE reads using MiXCR and keeps one entry per CDR3 protein. The sample carries over 1,200,000 distinct CDR3 sequences, almost 60% recorded once. The material sequenced was blood. The receptors were sampled from a man between 18 and 35 years old in good health.

The gene calls are TRBV7-9 and TRBJ2-1, with 8 bases fitting TRBD1. CDR3 length: 14 residues. CDR1 SEHNR and CDR2 FQNEAQ come from the germline V gene (reference sequence). V shed 4 bases and J 7 bases; nucleotides not matched to a gene: 6. CDR3 bases: TGTGCCAGCAGCTCCCTGGACAGGGTGAATGAGCAGTTCTTC. Translating it yields CASSSLDRVNEQFF.

CDR3: CSARESLNTEAFF. The CDR3 coding sequence is TGCAGTGCTAGAGAGTCCTTGAACACTGAAGCTTTCTTT. This chain joins TRBV20-1 and TRBJ1-1; no definite D call. The CDR3 has 13 residues. V was trimmed by 0 bases and J by 0 bases, leaving 5 bases between them. CDR1 and CDR2 (germline): DFQATT, SNEGSKA (reference sequence).

The rearrangement uses TRBV19 and TRBJ2-7; D is undetermined. The CDR3 is made up of 15 amino acids. Per the germline V gene, CDR1 is LNHDA and CDR2 is SQIVND (reference sequence). V was cut by 3 bases and J by 3 bases, with 15 bases left in between. CDR3 sequence (DNA): TGTGCCAGTAGTATCTTCGCCGGCGGCCTCTACGAGCAGTACTTC. Translation gives CASSIFAGGLYEQYF. Full variable domain (outside the CDR3, taken from reference TRBV19 and TRBJ2-7): DGGITQSPKYLFRKEGQNVTLSCEQNLNHDAMYWYRQDPGQGLRLIYYSQIVNDFQKGDIAEGYSVSREKKESFPLTVTSAQKNPTAFYLCASSIFAGGLYEQYFGPGTRLTVT.

The chain employs TRBV7-2 and TRBJ2-1, with D perhaps being TRBD1 or TRBD2 (5 bases each). Germline V gives CDR1 SGHTA, CDR2 FQGNSA. The CDR3 covers 15 residues. Between the trimmed V and J ends, which lost 7 bases and 4 bases, there was a span of 17 bases. The CDR3 loop is CASTIRGAGYNEQFF. CDR3 DNA: TGTGCCAGCACAATTAGAGGGGCAGGATACAATGAGCAGTTCTTC.

Comments on this clonotype: One end of the junction varies from germline; a read error may be responsible. The genes are TRBV5-6 and TRBJ1-4; TRBD1 matches at 7 bases. CDR1 and CDR2 from the germline V gene are SGHDT and YYEEEE. The CDR3 is made up of 15 amino acids. The CDR3 here is CASNLGGQFNEKLFF. As DNA, the CDR3 is TGTGCCAGCAACTTGGGGGGACAGTTTAATGAAAAACTGTTTTTT.

This chain uses TRBV4-1 with TRBJ2-1; D is ambiguous. This CDR3 spans 11 amino acids. Trimming cost V 4 bases and J 10 bases, with 8 bases left between them. Germline CDR1 MGHRA, CDR2 YSYEKL. The CDR3 sequence: CASSLQEEQFF. The CDR3 nucleotides are TGCGCCAGCAGCCTTCAGGAGGAGCAGTTCTTC.

In DNA, the CDR3 is TGTGCCAGCAGTGGCGACGGGGGGCGCACAGATACGCAGTATTTT. This translates into CASSGDGGRTDTQYF. The chain links TRBV6-5 to TRBJ2-3, with D perhaps TRBD2 (7 bases). The V gene lost 5 bases and the J gene lost 1 base, with 13 bases spanning the gap. The germline V gene encodes CDR1 MNHEY and CDR2 SVGAGI. The CDR3 spans 15 residues.

The chain joins TRBV12-3 or TRBV12-4 to TRBJ1-5; tentatively, D is TRBD1 (6 bases). Trimming removed 6 bases from V and 4 bases from J, with 16 bases in between. The CDR3 has 15 amino acids. CDR3 DNA: TGTGCCAGCAGCTCCGGACAGAGTGGAAATCAGCCCCAGCATTTT. This encodes CASSSGQSGNQPQHF.

The chain carries TRBV7-9 and TRBJ2-7, with D perhaps TRBD2 (5 bases). CDR3 length: 14 residues. The V gene's germline CDR1 is SEHNR and CDR2 FQNEAQ (reference sequence). V was clipped by 4 bases and J by 2 bases, with 12 bases between them. CDR3: CASSSPPGTYEQYF. CDR3 DNA: TGTGCCAGCAGCTCCCCTCCGGGAACCTACGAGCAGTACTTC.

This sequence joins TRBV4-2 and TRBJ2-7; 12 bases fit TRBD2. This CDR3 comprises 16 residues. Per germline, CDR1 LGHNA and CDR2 YNFKEQ. V shed 4 bases, J shed 7 bases, and the junction held 11 bases outside the gene matches. The CDR3 sequence is CASSRKTSGGYNEQYF. CDR3 DNA: TGTGCCAGCAGCCGGAAGACTAGCGGGGGATACAATGAGCAGTACTTC.

The J gene is TRBJ2-7, the V gene TRBV28; D is uncertain. The germline gives CDR1 MDHEN, CDR2 SYDVKM. Between the trimmed V and J ends, which lost 2 bases and 1 base, there was a span of 18 bases. The CDR3 length is 17 residues. The CDR3 sequence: CASSLASSQRTSYEQYF. The CDR3, as DNA: TGTGCCAGCAGTTTAGCTTCGTCCCAGAGGACGTCCTACGAGCAGTACTTC.

The sample holds one count of this clonotype. V gene TRBV6-5 combines with J gene TRBJ1-6; D may be TRBD1 (6 bases). The CDR3 runs to 16 residues. Trimming stripped 4 bases from V and 5 bases from J, with 15 bases between. Per the germline V gene, CDR1 is MNHEY and CDR2 is SVGAGI. CDR3 loop: CASSSFGQMNNSPLHF. CDR3 bases: TGTGCCAGCAGTTCCTTTGGACAGATGAATAATTCACCCCTCCACTTT.

The chain is built from TRBV13 and TRBJ2-7; 10 bases are shared with TRBD1. Germline CDR1 PRHDT, CDR2 FYEKMQ (reference sequence). The CDR3 runs 15 residues. The junction had 8 bases not matched to a gene; V was cut back by 4 bases and J by 5 bases. For the CDR3, the DNA is TGTGCCAGCAGCTGGTCCGGGACAGGGGAGGACGAGCAGTACTTC. This codes for CASSWSGTGEDEQYF.

The V gene is TRBV2, the J gene TRBJ2-3; 10 nucleotides match TRBD2. In germline, CDR1 is SNHLY, CDR2 FYNNEI. The CDR3 is 17 amino acids. Trimming took 7 bases from V and 0 from J; bases not matched to a gene: 10. The chain's CDR3 is CASKKAGGLSSTDTQYF. CDR3 in DNA: TGTGCCAGCAAAAAAGCGGGGGGGCTTTCTAGCACAGATACGCAGTATTTT.

The rearrangement uses TRBV29-1 and TRBJ2-1, with 10 bases fitting TRBD1. Germline values: CDR1 SQVTM, CDR2 ANQGSEA. This CDR3 region has 15 residues. V trimming: 6 bases; J trimming: 1 base; junction bases outside the gene matches: 6. CDR3 amino acids: CSVRPGQGSYNEQFF. CDR3 coding DNA: TGCAGCGTGCGTCCGGGACAGGGGTCCTACAATGAGCAGTTCTTC.

The rearrangement links TRBV9 to TRBJ2-5; D unclear. The end of the DNA fits TRBJ2-7 better, so the J call may be wrong. Germline CDR1 and CDR2: SGDLS and YYNGEE. This CDR3 has 13 residues. The CDR3 bases are TGTGCCAGCAGCGTAGGCATAGGGAACGAGCAGTACTTC. Translation: CASSVGIGNEQYF.

As to this clonotype: Given a much more abundant clone one base away, this may be a read error. The chain couples TRBV6-2 or TRBV6-3 to TRBJ2-1; D remains unclear. CDR1 is MNHEY, CDR2 SVGEGT, per germline. The V end was cut by 4 bases, the J end by 6 bases, with 4 bases between. This CDR3 has 11 residues. CDR3 region: CASSWVNEQFF. The DNA of the CDR3 is TGTGCCAGCAGTTGGGTCAATGAGCAGTTCTTC.

This clonotype was observed a handful of times. The gene calls are TRBV3-1 and TRBJ1-2; no clear D. Deletions cut 0 bases from V and 5 bases from J, with 16 bases between. The CDR3 length is 16 residues. Germline assignment: CDR1 LGHDT and CDR2 YNNKEL (reference sequence). The CDR3 sequence: CASSQDSSPGGYGYTF. CDR3 DNA: TGTGCCAGCAGCCAAGATAGCTCACCTGGCGGATATGGCTACACCTTC.

CDR3 amino acids: CSASQRGEQFF. In DNA form, the CDR3 reads TGCAGTGCTAGTCAAAGGGGTGAGCAGTTCTTC. The rearrangement uses TRBV20-1 and TRBJ2-1; D is possibly TRBD1 (5 bases). Germline V gives CDR1 DFQATT, CDR2 SNEGSKA (reference sequence). The CDR3 consists of 11 residues. V shed 3 bases and J shed 9 bases, with 9 bases lying between them.

This clonotype was counted between two and nine times. The J gene is TRBJ2-7, the V gene TRBV5-5; D ambiguous. This CDR3 comprises 15 residues. The germline V gene has CDR1 SGHKS and CDR2 YYEKEE (reference sequence). Trimming stripped 3 bases from V and 3 bases from J, with 16 bases between. CDR3 in amino acids: CASSSRAPDFYEQYF. The CDR3 DNA reads TGTGCCAGCAGCTCCCGGGCCCCGGATTTCTACGAGCAGTACTTC.

J is TRBJ2-5 and V is TRBV4-2; D possibly corresponds to TRBD1 (6 bases). The CDR3 covers 14 residues. CDR1 is LGHNA, CDR2 YNFKEQ, per germline. V was cut by 1 base and J by 11 bases, with 17 bases left in between. The chain's CDR3 is CASSQAWGAGEQYF. CDR3 nucleotide sequence: TGTGCCAGCAGCCAAGCATGGGGAGCAGGGGAGCAGTACTTC.

Worth noting for this clonotype: A read error may be the cause here, since a much bigger clone is one base away. The chain combines TRBV10-3 with TRBJ2-5, with 9 positions matching TRBD1. The CDR3 length is 14 residues. Per the germline V gene, CDR1 is ENHRY and CDR2 is SYGVKD. The DNA for the CDR3 is TGTGCCGTCAGGGGACAGGGCGTCCAAGAGACCCAGTACTTC. As protein: CAVRGQGVQETQYF.

The chain couples TRBV4-1 to TRBJ2-2; TRBD2 matches at 8 bases. This CDR3 spans 15 amino acids. CDR1 and CDR2 (germline): MGHRA, YSYEKL. The trim removed 3 bases at V and 3 bases at J, leaving 3 bases unmatched. The CDR3 spells CASSQGGRYTGELFF. CDR3 bases: TGCGCCAGCAGCCAGGGCGGGAGGTACACCGGGGAGCTGTTTTTT.

The chain employs TRBV7-8 and TRBJ2-3, with 12 nucleotides matching TRBD2. The CDR3 totals 19 residues. Losses at the gene ends were 0 bases for V and 3 bases for J; bases not matched to a gene: 10. CDR1 SGHVS and CDR2 FQNEAQ come from the germline V gene. The CDR3 sequence is CASSLAPRTSGEHTDTQYF. DNA for the CDR3: TGTGCCAGCAGCTTAGCCCCAAGGACTAGCGGGGAACATACAGATACGCAGTATTTT.

To note about this clonotype: Sequence at one end of the junction differs from germline and may be a read error. The genes are TRBV5-1 and TRBJ1-1; 9 bases map to TRBD1. Germline-derived CDR1 and CDR2 are SGHRS and YFSETQ. This CDR3 spans 14 amino acids. CDR3: CASSFGQGNPEAFF. CDR3 sequence (DNA): TGCGCCAGCAGCTTCGGACAGGGGAACCCTGAAGCTTTCTTT.

This chain joins TRBV7-9 and TRBJ2-7; tentative D call: TRBD1 (6 bases). V gave up 4 bases and J gave up 8 bases, with 18 bases separating them. In germline, CDR1 is SEHNR, CDR2 FQNEAQ (reference sequence). This CDR3 is built from 14 residues. The CDR3 bases are TGTGCCAGCAGCTCCGGACAGTTCCCCCTGAAGCAGTACTTC. Protein sequence: CASSSGQFPLKQYF.